What follows describes a single T cell receptor (beta chain). The target antigen is unknown. The sample originates from a study of T cell responses to AZD1222 COVID-19 vaccine. Study-wide points: White British ancestry dominated among donors, who included more females, and clonal diversity was possibly underestimated.

Using immunoSEQ multiplex PCR, the repertoire was profiled, and TCRdb retains in-frame clones only, with some absent. The sample has 150,000 to 200,000 clones, 88% seen once; the top ten hold approximately 5.7%. Germline V gene data show CDR1 as LNHDA and CDR2 as SQIVND (reference sequence). This CDR3 has 13 residues. V lost 5 bases, J lost 7 bases, and 5 bases stayed unmatched. The chain joins TRBV19 to TRBJ1-1; 9 bases fit TRBD1. The source material was peripheral blood, sampled on day 0 of AZD1222 vaccination. The source of this sequence is an adult in good health. CDR3 in DNA: TGTGCCAGTAGTCATCCGGGACAGGGTGAAGCTTTCTTT. Residues: CASSHPGQGEAFF. Complete variable domain (other parts from reference TRBV19 and TRBJ1-1): DGGITQSPKYLFRKEGQNVTLSCEQNLNHDAMYWYRQDPGQGLRLIYYSQIVNDFQKGDIAEGYSVSREKKESFPLTVTSAQKNPTAFYLCASSHPGQGEAFFGQGTRLTVV.